This T cell receptor beta chain was profiled in a study of cytomegalovirus exposure and HLA in healthy donors. Whole-study results and caveats: TCR beta chains numbering 164 were designated cytomegalovirus-associated. It was reported that the classifier diagnosed cytomegalovirus status with high specificity and sensitivity in both the original and validation cohorts.

The validation cohort, a group of roughly 120 subjects, included the donors and was separate from the approximately 650-subject first cohort. The CDR3 totals 15 residues. From germline, CDR1 is SGHRS and CDR2 YFSETQ. V was cut by 0 bases and J by 3 bases, with 10 bases left in between. Concerning this clone: Its antigen is currently unknown.

TCRdb's table, derived via immunoSEQ multiplex PCR, lists solely in-frame clones and lacks some. The profile covers over 120,000 clones, with 85% to 90% appearing a single time and 5.5% to 7% taken by the ten largest. The rearrangement uses TRBV5-1 and TRBJ2-1; TRBD1 might be the D (5 bases). The receptor's source is a woman in her twenties or thirties in good health and CMV-seropositive. The specimen was PBMCs. CDR3 in amino acids: CASSLEGLDYNEQFF. In DNA, the CDR3 is TGCGCCAGCAGCTTGGAGGGGCTAGACTACAATGAGCAGTTCTTC.